This T cell receptor (beta chain) was identified in a study of blood T cell repertoires in COVID-19. Overall study: Samples taken during acute and convalescent COVID-19 were collected in the United States, Italy and Spain. Sample material is recorded as cDNA or gDNA derived from T cells, B-cell-depleted T cells, or PBMCs.

The CDR3 is 11 amino acids. Germline CDR1 is SNHLY and CDR2 is FYNNEI. Between the trimmed V and J ends, which lost 6 bases and 10 bases, there was a span of 13 bases. Source study methods: Estimated nucleated cell counts came from reference gene primer amplification. Generated by immunoSEQ multiplex PCR, the TCRdb table keeps only in-frame clones and is missing some. D and trimming were read from the DNA, whereas the V and J calls and clone size are those reported in that table. The sample includes about 86,000 clones, over 80% of them seen just once. The source is a woman older than 75 with active or convalescent COVID-19. The chain recombines TRBV2 with TRBJ2-7, with a weak D call TRBD1 (5 bases). The sample taken for sequencing was peripheral blood. The CDR3 DNA follows: TGTGCCAGCAGCTATGACAGCAAACAGTACTTC. This codes for CASSYDSKQYF.